The following is a T cell receptor beta chain sequence with its context. Its antigen is currently unknown. This entry is derived from a study of vaccination effects on CD4 cells after COVID-19. The CDR3 runs to 11 residues. Germline-derived CDR1 and CDR2 are MDHEN and SYDVKM. V was trimmed by 10 bases and J by 1 base, leaving 7 bases between them. Having been cultured for approximately ten days, the cells underwent CD4+ T cell isolation. Participants were vaccinated with two doses of either the BNT162b2 or mRNA-1273 vaccine. Each vaccine recipient was nucleocapsid antibody negative and had no prior SARS-CoV-2 infection. Libraries were prepared by immunoSEQ multiplex PCR; TCRdb keeps only in-frame clonotypes and omits some of them. The sample yields tens of thousands of clones, under 80% seen once.

The TCR sequence derives from a human donor who received a COVID-19 vaccine. V gene TRBV28 combines with J gene TRBJ1-1; D is unclear. The specimen was CD4+ T cells from PBMCs cultured without peptide, collected after COVID-19 vaccination. The CDR3, as DNA: TGTGCCACCGGTCAGAACACTGAAGCTTTCTTT. Translation: CATGQNTEAFF. Complete variable domain (other parts from reference TRBV28 and TRBJ1-1): DVKVTQSSRYLVKRTGEKVFLECVQDMDHENMFWYRQDPGLGLRLIYFSYDVKMKEKGDIPEGYSVSREKKERFSLILESASTNQTSMYLCATGQNTEAFFGQGTRLTVV.